The 5 T cell receptor beta chains below come from one sample, sequenced in a study of T cell responses to AZD1222 COVID-19 vaccine. Method: immunoSEQ multiplex PCR; TCRdb's copy keeps in-frame clones and lacks some. The sample yields about 26,000 clones, roughly 88% seen once. The material sequenced was peripheral blood, taken 28 days after the second AZD1222 dose. Receptors originate from an adult who received the AZD1222 COVID-19 vaccine.

This chain uses TRBV7-9 with TRBJ2-7; no definite D call. This CDR3 region has 13 residues. The germline CDR1 and CDR2 sequences are SEHNR and FQNEAQ (reference sequence). V dropped 1 base and J dropped 2 bases, with 6 bases sitting between them. The CDR3 region is CASSLGVTYEQYF. CDR3 in DNA: TGTGCCAGCAGCTTAGGTGTAACCTACGAGCAGTACTTC.

V usage is TRBV7-9 and J usage is TRBJ2-5; D not certain. This CDR3 region has 14 residues. Germline V gives CDR1 SEHNR, CDR2 FQNEAQ (reference sequence). The V end lost 1 base, the J end lost 0 bases, and 6 bases lay between the germline ends. The CDR3 nucleotides read TGTGCCAGCAGCTTAGACCCGTACCAAGAGACCCAGTACTTC. As protein: CASSLDPYQETQYF.

This chain joins TRBV11-3 and TRBJ1-6; 8 nucleotides line up with TRBD1. Germline CDR1 SGHNT, CDR2 YENEEA. V lost 4 bases, J lost 14 bases, and 7 bases stayed unmatched. This CDR3 contains 13 residues. CDR3 amino acids: CASSSGQVGTLHF. CDR3 coding DNA: TGTGCCAGCAGCTCGGGACAGGTCGGCACCCTCCACTTT.

The chain employs TRBV24-1 and TRBJ2-6; 7 bases are a match to TRBD2. This CDR3 comprises 17 residues. V lost 7 bases, J lost 0 bases, and 8 bases stayed unmatched. Per the germline V gene, CDR1 is KGHDR and CDR2 is SFDVKD. The CDR3 sequence: CATRRGGAFSGANVLTF. The CDR3 DNA is TGTGCCACCAGACGGGGAGGGGCCTTCTCTGGGGCCAACGTCCTGACTTTC.

This clone was observed a handful of times. The rearrangement links TRBV28 to TRBJ1-4; 8 nucleotides match TRBD1. The CDR3 has 15 amino acids. CDR1 and CDR2 (germline): MDHEN, SYDVKM. The J segment lost 5 bases and the V segment lost 5 bases, leaving 7 bases of the junction unmatched. As DNA, the CDR3 is TGTGCCAGCAGTGCCACAGGGGGGAGGAATGAAAAACTGTTTTTT. Protein product: CASSATGGRNEKLFF.